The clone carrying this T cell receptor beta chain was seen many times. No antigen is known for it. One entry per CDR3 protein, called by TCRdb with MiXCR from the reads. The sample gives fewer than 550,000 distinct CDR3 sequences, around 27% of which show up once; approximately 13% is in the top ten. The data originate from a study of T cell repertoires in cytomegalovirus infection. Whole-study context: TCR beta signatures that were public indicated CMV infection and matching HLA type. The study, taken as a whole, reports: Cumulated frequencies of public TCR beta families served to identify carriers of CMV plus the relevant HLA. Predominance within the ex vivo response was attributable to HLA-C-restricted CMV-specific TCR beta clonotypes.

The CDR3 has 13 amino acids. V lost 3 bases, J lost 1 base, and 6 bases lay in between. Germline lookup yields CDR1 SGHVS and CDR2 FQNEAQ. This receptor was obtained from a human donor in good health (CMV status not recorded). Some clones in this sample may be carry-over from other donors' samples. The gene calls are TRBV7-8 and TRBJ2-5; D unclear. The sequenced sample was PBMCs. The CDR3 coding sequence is TGTGCCAGCAGCTTGGGCAGCCAAGAGACCCAGTACTTC. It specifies CASSLGSQETQYF.